This T cell receptor (beta chain) originates from a study of cytomegalovirus exposure and HLA in healthy donors (dated by TCRdb to 2016 to 2017). As for the study more broadly: In an earlier analysis of several hundred of the donors, under 300 Gb of sequence data and 90 million to 120 million unique TCR beta sequences from about 179 million T cells were reported. Roughly 320 gigabases of sequencing data and 75 million to 85 million unique TCR sequences made up an early release that covered approximately 700 HLA-typed donors. Of the roughly 400 genotyped donors, approximately 81% were placed in the genetic ancestry cluster associated with self-reported Caucasian donors. The aim of the study was to test whether cataloging public T cell receptors could identify signatures of past pathogen exposure. The study used immunosequencing to profile the T cell repertoires of 600 to 850 subjects and linked those repertoires to cytomegalovirus serostatus. Besides the first cohort of some 670 subjects, a separate validation cohort made up of 120 different subjects was used. High-throughput TCR immunosequencing, statistical association of individual TCRs with disease status, and machine learning were combined to predict cytomegalovirus infection status. In a later analysis, previously published TCR beta repertoires from fewer than 750 donors were re-analyzed and high-resolution HLA genotyping was added so that TCR occurrence patterns could be studied. Rather than drawing on any new phenotypic data, the later analysis identified candidate immune exposures from TCR beta sequences and the way those sequences occurred across donors. To decide whether each TCR beta V gene segment behaved as functional or pseudogenic, an earlier analysis of fewer than 750 of the donors relied on high-throughput TCR beta sequencing. Donor age, sex, ethnicity and CMV serostatus were collected together with the repertoire data. A later genetic analysis used genome-wide SNP genotypes for about 65% of the roughly 700 donors, treating that subset as a discovery cohort. All discovery cohort repertoires had been generated on a single sequencing platform. Both class I and class II loci were covered by HLA typing, at four-digit resolution. The number of typed donors differed by locus: roughly 629-630 for A, B, C, DRB1 and DQB1; some 500 for DQA1; approximately 600 for DPA1; and around 490 for DPB1. Roughly 5 DR-DQ haplotypes were treated as single units for association and clustering because of strong linkage in the cohort. On average, 235,054 unique TCR beta nucleotide sequences were sequenced per donor among 398 genotyped donors of the cohort, with 15% to 20% of those sequences being non-productive.

Library construction relied on the immunoSEQ multiplex PCR assay. For the multiplex PCR, a mixture combining 60 forward primers for TCR Vbeta segments and 13 reverse primers for TCR Jbeta segments was used. A multiplex PCR assay on genomic DNA amplified the CDR3 region of rearranged TCR beta genes. Amplified TCR beta libraries were sequenced as 87-base-pair reads on the Illumina HiSeq System. The paper's data handling went like this. A later analysis tallied 75 million to 85 million unique TCR beta chains across the 600 to 700 repertoires, and about 12 million of those chains were shared by two or more donors. Raw reads were error-corrected and collapsed into unique sequences with a nearest-neighbor algorithm that merged closely related sequences to remove PCR and sequencing errors. V, D and J gene segments were assigned by aligning CDR3 sequences to IMGT reference sequences. Each retained sequence needed at least a six-nucleotide match to both a V gene segment and a J gene segment. Rearrangements were classified as productive when the CDR3 lacked stop codons and remained in frame with V and J, and all other rearrangements were classified as non-productive. CDR3 was defined by IMGT convention, running from the second conserved V-encoded cysteine to the conserved J-encoded phenylalanine. The earlier analysis of roughly 590 of the donors excluded sequences that lacked an unambiguous match to a single V gene segment. In an earlier analysis of a few hundred of the donors, V segments were called functional above 56.7% productive rearrangements and were called segregating when the between-donor standard deviation exceeded 5%. To diagnose cytomegalovirus status from the catalog of TCR beta chain sequences, a statistical classification framework was built. A later analysis assigned V and J genes by comparing TCR nucleotide sequences with IMGT/GENE-DB human TR gene sequences. In a later analysis, CDR3 sequences and most-parsimonious VDJ recombination scenarios were assigned using the TCRdist pipeline. A later analysis defined each TCR beta chain by its CDR3 amino acid sequence plus V-gene family, and excluded reads lacking a unique V-gene family. To address suspected cross-contamination and a sequencing artifact, a later analysis removed around 590 highly shared, low-generation-probability nucleotide sequences. For each public chain, a later analysis derived a clonal expansion index from normalized ranks of inferred template counts within each repertoire. Generation probabilities in a later analysis came from a VDJ recombination model fitted to out-of-frame rearrangements, and those results were checked against IGoR. In a later analysis, TCR-TCR, TCR-HLA and TCR-CMV co-occurrence was scored with hypergeometric tests, and a repertoire-size bias correction was applied to TCR pairs. To estimate false discovery rates, a later analysis permuted the HLA or CMV assignments 20 times. In a later analysis, co-occurring TCRs were grouped using DBSCAN, with TCRdist sequence similarity added in when clustering inside HLA-allele-positive subsets. For co-occurrence clustering, repertoires with fewer than 30,000 or more than 120,000 public chains were excluded, along with four to six repertoires with anomalous nucleotide sharing. TCRdb obtained this table from immuneACCESS and retained in-frame rearrangements with V and J assigned. These tables miss some clones; where compared with another copy, unresolved V genes account for less than half of the shortfall, and the remainder is unexplained. The D gene and trimming were derived from the DNA, and the V and J assignments and clone size from that table. For this sample the table gives 200,000 or so clones, of which around four fifths were detected only once. The ten biggest clones cover roughly 6% of the sample.

The germline V gene (reference sequence) sets CDR1 to GTSNPN and CDR2 to SVGIG. Spanning cysteine to phenylalanine, the CDR3 consists of 14 amino acids. The DNA shown is the 42-base CDR3, in frame from base 1. V was cut back by 1 base and J by 0 bases, leaving a gap of 6 bases between them. Details on this clone: Its antigen remains undetermined. Per-base qualities were not stored, and no clone one base away is much larger.

The cohort comprised 666 healthy bone marrow donors. At the time of sampling, every cohort member was nominally healthy, though immune exposures that went unrecorded were likely present. The donor tested CMV seropositive, placing the donor among the roughly 270 seropositive members of the cohort. Each donor provided a peripheral blood sample, and peripheral blood mononuclear cells were used for TCR beta sequencing. The Qiagen DNeasy Blood Extraction Kit was used to extract genomic DNA from the blood cell samples. Overall study outcomes, separate from this receptor: Three of the identified cytomegalovirus-associated TCR beta chains were confirmed in vitro to be specific for cytomegalovirus antigens. According to a later analysis, most CMV-associated TCR beta chains appeared to be HLA-restricted, and the HLA associations seemed to be driven largely by CMV exposure. Around 16 rarely observed V segments, including chromosome 9 orphons, were excluded from the earlier analysis of a few hundred of the donors because counts were too low. In an earlier analysis of around 500 of the donors, most TCR beta V segments appeared in productive rearrangements about 90% or about 30% of the time, broadly matching IMGT annotations. The classifier was reported to diagnose cytomegalovirus status with high specificity and sensitivity in both the original and validation cohorts. Correlated functional status among segregating V segments might reflect linkage disequilibrium, but an unknown experimental factor could not be ruled out. Because HLA typing was missing for some donors at each locus, association tests included only the typed subset. The study listed 164 TCR beta chains as associated with cytomegalovirus. For the cohort, immune exposure information was limited to CMV serostatus. V-gene and J-gene trimming of TCR beta chains was associated with a missense DCLRE1C variant in a later genetic analysis, and the association was replicated in an independent cohort. At a false discovery rate of 0.05, a later analysis linked some 17,000 TCR beta sequences to specific HLA alleles. Compared with the roughly 700-donor mean, donors in an Asian-associated ancestry cluster had fewer N-insertions in productive TCRs, according to a later genetic analysis. According to a later analysis, TCR association rates differed among HLA loci, with DRB1 alleles showing the most associated TCRs and HLA-C alleles showing the fewest. Sequencing depth was assumed to be roughly uniform across donors in the presence/absence analyses, though that assumption may not hold. A later analysis found that HLA-associated TCR beta chains were more clonally expanded and had lower generation probabilities than equally common non-associated chains. While some public TCRs were present in many individuals, most TCR sequences turned up only very rarely across donors. Because the 87-base-pair reads could not distinguish some IMGT-functional V segments, including TRBV6-2 and TRBV6-3, those segments were excluded. The authors suggested that the approach could potentially be extended to other disease states and immunological phenotypes. A further reported finding was that TCR beta sequences accurately predicted the HLA-A and HLA-B alleles for most subjects in the first cohort. The cohort was sequenced for TCR beta chains only, and without alpha or paired-chain data the features that could be detected were limited. Several of the top co-occurrence clusters appeared to be linked to parvovirus B19, influenza, CMV and Epstein-Barr virus, according to a later analysis. When HLA alleles, especially DR and DQ, strongly co-occurred, TCR associations were difficult to assign to individual alleles. A cluster of highly shared sequence variants was judged likely to represent a technical artifact of the sequencing pipeline.

The sequence was obtained from a woman between 50 and 59 years old in good health and CMV-seropositive. The specimen sequenced was PBMCs. The rearranged chain carries TRBV30 and TRBJ2-2; the D gene identity is not certain. The CDR3 loop reads CAWSGYTNTGELFF. The DNA is TGTGCCTGGAGTGGATACACGAACACCGGGGAGCTGTTTTTT. The full variable domain, with segments outside the CDR3 supplied by the reference TRBV30 and TRBJ2-2 proteins, appears as SQTIHQWPATLVQPVGSPLSLECTVEGTSNPNLYWYRQAAGRGLQLLFYSVGIGQISSEVPQNLSASRPQDRQFILSSKKLLLSDSGFYLCAWSGYTNTGELFFGEGSRLTVL.